In its sample, the clone carrying this T cell receptor (beta chain) was seen a few times. Unique molecular identifiers were used in preparing the TCRbeta library. One entry per CDR3 protein, called by TCRdb with MiXCR from the PCR reads. This sample has about 360,000 distinct CDR3 sequences, with 13% found just once. These data come from a study of T-cell reconstitution after alpha-beta-depleted transplantation in children. The length of the CDR3 is 16 residues. CDR1 and CDR2 from the germline V gene are MNHEY and SMNVEV (reference sequence). The junction had 9 bases not matched to a gene; V was cut back by 3 bases and J by 5 bases.

The starting material was PBMCs, obtained from the stem cell graft. The clonotype comes from a human donor who donated a stem cell graft to a child with Fanconi anemia. The chain is built from TRBV27 and TRBJ2-3; 9 bases map to TRBD2. The DNA of the CDR3 is TGTGCCAGCAGTTTGGGCCATGCGGGGGGGGAAGATACGCAGTATTTT. Its protein product is CASSLGHAGGEDTQYF.